This T cell receptor beta chain was observed in a study of early T cells in non-severe SARS-CoV-2 infection. Background on the study: Sequenced material consisted of bulk RNA (from unsorted whole blood), and chains were unpaired.

After removal of 7 bases from V and 5 bases from J, the junction contained 14 bases not matched to a gene. CDR3 size: 16 residues. The germline V gene encodes CDR1 SNHLY and CDR2 FYNNEI. The protocol attached unique molecular identifiers to individual cDNA molecules. TCRdb passed the 5' RACE reads through MiXCR, listing each CDR3 protein once. Of about 25,000 distinct CDR3 sequences listed, roughly 4% are singletons. This clonotype has only a few counts. The chain has TRBV2 and TRBJ2-5; 9 bases agree with TRBD2. Sequencing was carried out using whole blood. This TCR was recovered from an adult who was a healthcare worker with PCR-confirmed SARS-CoV-2 infection or an uninfected control (not recorded which). The CDR3 region is CASTGTSTRRGETQYF. CDR3 bases: TGTGCCAGCACCGGGACTAGCACCCGACGTGGGGAGACCCAGTACTTC.